Shown below are 11 T cell receptor beta chains from a single sample sequenced in a study of T cells in tumors after PD-1 blockade. Data came from immunoSEQ multiplex PCR; TCRdb stores just in-frame clones and leaves some out. The sample has about 59,000 clones; around four fifths are singletons. This sample comprised PBMCs, obtained before anti-PD-1 treatment. These receptors came from a human donor with basal cell carcinoma.

This chain connects TRBV19 to TRBJ2-3; tentatively, D is TRBD2 (5 bases). The CDR3 is 15 amino acids. V shed 3 bases and J shed 0 bases, with 10 bases lying between them. Germline CDR1 is LNHDA and CDR2 is SQIVND (reference sequence). The CDR3 region is CASSISRVSTDTQYF. The DNA for the CDR3 is TGTGCCAGTAGTATTTCGCGGGTAAGCACAGATACGCAGTATTTT.

The chain recombines TRBV6-5 with TRBJ1-3, with a possible D match to TRBD1 (5 bases). The CDR3 is 15 residues long. V lost 2 bases, J lost 3 bases, and 11 bases lay in between. Germline V gives CDR1 MNHEY, CDR2 SVGAGI. The CDR3 protein is CASSYAGGNGNTIYF. The CDR3 DNA reads as TGTGCCAGCAGTTACGCGGGGGGGAATGGAAACACCATATATTTT.

The V gene is TRBV6-1, the J gene TRBJ1-5; D not resolved. The V gene's germline CDR1 is MNHNS and CDR2 SASEGT. The CDR3 extends over 15 amino acids. Deletions cut 2 bases from V and 4 bases from J, with 12 bases between. The CDR3 nucleotides read TGTGCCAGCAGTGAAATCCGTGGTACGAATCAGCCCCAGCATTTT. It is translated as CASSEIRGTNQPQHF.

The chain joins TRBV10-2 to TRBJ2-5, with 9 bases lining up with TRBD2. V was pared by 5 bases and J by 4 bases, with 5 bases of the junction left unmatched. Germline CDR1 WSHSY, CDR2 SAAADI. There are 14 residues in the CDR3. The CDR3 region is CASSPPRGGETQYF. CDR3 in DNA: TGCGCCAGCAGTCCTCCGCGGGGGGGAGAGACCCAGTACTTC.

The V and J genes are TRBV6-5 and TRBJ1-1; TRBD1 is a possible D gene (6 bases). This CDR3 is 15 amino acids long. In germline, CDR1 is MNHEY, CDR2 SVGAGI. V lost 3 bases and J 1 base, leaving 12 bases between the germline ends. The CDR3 DNA follows: TGTGCCAGCAGTTATAGGGGGAGTGGGAACACTGAAGCTTTCTTT. Its translation is CASSYRGSGNTEAFF.

The chain is built from TRBV6-5 and TRBJ1-5, with TRBD1 matching over 8 bases. V shed 6 bases and J 2 bases; nucleotides not matched to a gene: 3. Germline CDR1 is MNHEY and CDR2 is SVGAGI. This CDR3 is built from 14 residues. The CDR3 loop reads CASSGQGGNQPQHF. In DNA, the CDR3 is TGTGCCAGCAGCGGACAGGGAGGCAATCAGCCCCAGCATTTT.

This clone has a single count. This chain uses TRBV9 with TRBJ1-3; 9 positions match TRBD1. V lost 4 bases, J lost 3 bases, and 5 bases stayed unmatched. This CDR3 spans 15 amino acids. Germline loops: CDR1 SGDLS, CDR2 YYNGEE. The CDR3, as DNA: TGTGCCAGCAGCCGACAGGGGGAAGGTGGAAACACCATATATTTT. Amino acid sequence: CASSRQGEGGNTIYF.

The rearrangement links TRBV6-2 or TRBV6-3 to TRBJ2-7, with 8 bases identical to TRBD2. Germline loops: CDR1 MNHEY, CDR2 SVGEGT. The CDR3 is 16 residues long. V lost 4 bases and J lost 1; bases outside the gene matches: 9. DNA of the CDR3: TGTGCCAGCAGTTTATACGGGGGGGCTTATTCCTACGAGCAGTACTTC. It codes for CASSLYGGAYSYEQYF.

V gene TRBV14 combines with J gene TRBJ2-5, with D possibly being TRBD1 (5 bases). V was clipped by 0 bases and J by 3 bases, with 14 bases between them. CDR1 is SGHDN, CDR2 FVKESK, per germline. The CDR3 covers 16 residues. The CDR3 is CASSQDVTGPEETQYF. The CDR3 DNA is TGTGCCAGCAGCCAAGATGTTACAGGCCCAGAAGAGACCCAGTACTTC.

The chain uses TRBV5-1 and TRBJ2-7, with TRBD1 identical over 8 bases. Germline CDR1 and CDR2: SGHRS and YFSETQ. V dropped 3 bases and J dropped 3; count of bases not matched to a gene: 2. The CDR3 is made up of 13 amino acids. The CDR3 sequence: CASSYGQGYEQYF. In DNA form, the CDR3 reads TGCGCCAGCAGCTACGGACAGGGCTACGAGCAGTACTTC.

The genes are TRBV7-2 and TRBJ2-7; 9 bases are a match to TRBD1. V shed 6 bases and J 4 bases; nucleotides not matched to a gene: 16. The CDR3 is 17 residues long. CDR1 SGHTA and CDR2 FQGNSA come from the germline V gene. Written as DNA, the CDR3 is TGTGCCAGCAGAGGAATGGGGCGACAGGGGGGACGGTACGAGCAGTACTTC. It is translated as CASRGMGRQGGRYEQYF. Full variable domain (rest looked up from reference TRBV7-2 and TRBJ2-7): GAGVSQSPSNKVTEKGKDVELRCDPISGHTALYWYRQSLGQGLEFLIYFQGNSAPDKSGLPSDRFSAERTGGSVSTLTIQRTQQEDSAVYLCASRGMGRQGGRYEQYFGPGTRLTVT.